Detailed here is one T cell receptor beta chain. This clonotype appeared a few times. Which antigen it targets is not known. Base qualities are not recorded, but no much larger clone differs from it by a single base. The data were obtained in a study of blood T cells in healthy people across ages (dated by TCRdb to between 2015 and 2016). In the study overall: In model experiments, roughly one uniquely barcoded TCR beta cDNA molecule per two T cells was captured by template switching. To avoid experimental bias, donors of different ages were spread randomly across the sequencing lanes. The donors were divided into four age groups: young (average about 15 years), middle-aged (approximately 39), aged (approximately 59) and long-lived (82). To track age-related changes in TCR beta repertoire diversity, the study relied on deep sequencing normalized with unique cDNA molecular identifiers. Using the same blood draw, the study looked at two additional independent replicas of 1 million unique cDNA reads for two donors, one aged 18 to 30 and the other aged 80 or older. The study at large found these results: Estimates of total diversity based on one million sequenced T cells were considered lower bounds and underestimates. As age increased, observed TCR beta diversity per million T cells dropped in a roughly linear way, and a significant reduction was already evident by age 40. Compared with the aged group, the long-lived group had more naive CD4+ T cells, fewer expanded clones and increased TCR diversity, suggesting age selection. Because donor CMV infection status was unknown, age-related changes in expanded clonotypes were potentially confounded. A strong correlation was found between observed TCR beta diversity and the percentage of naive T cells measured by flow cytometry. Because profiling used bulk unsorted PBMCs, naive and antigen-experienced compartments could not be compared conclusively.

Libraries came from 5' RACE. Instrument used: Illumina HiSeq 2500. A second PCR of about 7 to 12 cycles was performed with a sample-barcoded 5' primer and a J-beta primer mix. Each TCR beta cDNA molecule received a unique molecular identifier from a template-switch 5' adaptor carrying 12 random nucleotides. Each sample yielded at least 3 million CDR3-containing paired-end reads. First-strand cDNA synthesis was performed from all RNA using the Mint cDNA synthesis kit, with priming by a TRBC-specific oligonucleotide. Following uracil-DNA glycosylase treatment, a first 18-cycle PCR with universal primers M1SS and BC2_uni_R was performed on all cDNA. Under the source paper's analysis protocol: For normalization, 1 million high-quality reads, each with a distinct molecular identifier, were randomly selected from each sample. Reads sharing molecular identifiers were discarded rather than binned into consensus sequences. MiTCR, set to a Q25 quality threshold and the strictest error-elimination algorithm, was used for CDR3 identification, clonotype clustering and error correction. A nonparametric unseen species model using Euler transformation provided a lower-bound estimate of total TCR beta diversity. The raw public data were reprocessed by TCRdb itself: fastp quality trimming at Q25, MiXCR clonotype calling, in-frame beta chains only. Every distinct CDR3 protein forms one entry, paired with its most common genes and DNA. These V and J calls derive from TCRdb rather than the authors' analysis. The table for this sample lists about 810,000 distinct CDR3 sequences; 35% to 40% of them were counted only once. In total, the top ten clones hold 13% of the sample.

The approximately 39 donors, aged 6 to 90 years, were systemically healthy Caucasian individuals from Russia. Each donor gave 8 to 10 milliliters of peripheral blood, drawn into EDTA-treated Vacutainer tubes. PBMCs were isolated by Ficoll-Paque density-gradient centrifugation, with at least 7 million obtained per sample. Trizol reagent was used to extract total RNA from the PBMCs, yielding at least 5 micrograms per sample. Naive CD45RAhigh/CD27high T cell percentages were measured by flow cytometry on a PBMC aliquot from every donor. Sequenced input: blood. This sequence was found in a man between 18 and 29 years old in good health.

The CDR3 is CAISEAGTANNEQYF. The nucleotides read TGTGCCATCAGTGAGGCTGGGACAGCCAACAATGAGCAGTACTTC. Here the chain combines TRBV10-3 and TRBJ2-7; 7 bases in the junction line up with TRBD1. V has 2 bases trimmed and J has 7 bases trimmed; junction bases matching no gene number 11. Counted from cysteine to phenylalanine, this CDR3 has 15 amino acids. Just CDR3 DNA is preserved here, 45 bases in frame from base 1. The germline V gene specifies ENHRY as CDR1 and SYGVKD as CDR2.